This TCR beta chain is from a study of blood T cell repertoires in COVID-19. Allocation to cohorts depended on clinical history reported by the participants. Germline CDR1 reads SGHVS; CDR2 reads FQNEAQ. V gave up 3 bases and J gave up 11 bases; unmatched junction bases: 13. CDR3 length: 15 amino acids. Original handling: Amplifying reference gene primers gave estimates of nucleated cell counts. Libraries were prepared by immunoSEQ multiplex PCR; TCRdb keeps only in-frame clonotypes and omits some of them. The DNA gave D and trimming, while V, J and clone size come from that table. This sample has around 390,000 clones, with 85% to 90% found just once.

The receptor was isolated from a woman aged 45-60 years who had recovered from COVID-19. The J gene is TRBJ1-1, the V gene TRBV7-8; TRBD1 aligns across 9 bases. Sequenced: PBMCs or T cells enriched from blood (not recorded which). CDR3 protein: CASSFGRDRVPRAFF. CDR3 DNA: TGTGCCAGCAGCTTTGGGCGGGACAGGGTTCCGAGGGCTTTCTTT.